A single sample is the source of the 17 T cell receptor beta chains below, sequenced in a study of cytomegalovirus exposure and HLA in healthy donors. PCR involved 60 Vbeta and 13 Jbeta primers. The protocol was immunoSEQ multiplex PCR, while the TCRdb copy is restricted to in-frame clones and leaves out a portion. The repertoire has roughly 49,000 clones, 75% to 80% of them found once; the top ten carry 2.7%. Sequences were obtained from PBMCs. These receptors all come from a woman aged 40 to 50 in good health and CMV-seropositive.

The chain couples TRBV7-9 to TRBJ2-1, with TRBD1 matching 8 bases. The CDR3 has 14 amino acids. V was pared by 3 bases and J by 3 bases, with 1 base of the junction left unmatched. Germline V gives CDR1 SEHNR, CDR2 FQNEAQ (reference sequence). CDR3 loop: CASSLTGDYNEQFF. The DNA for the CDR3 is TGTGCCAGCAGCTTGACAGGGGACTACAATGAGCAGTTCTTC.

This sequence joins TRBV7-2 and TRBJ2-5, with 7 bases identical to TRBD2. Trimming took 6 bases from V and 7 from J; bases not matched to a gene: 17. Germline CDR1 SGHTA, CDR2 FQGNSA. This CDR3 contains 16 residues. The CDR3 DNA is TGTGCCAGCAGTCCCCGTCCCCCGGCAGGGAGGGCGACCCAGTACTTC. This codes for CASSPRPPAGRATQYF.

V is TRBV7-9 and J is TRBJ1-2; 7 bases are a match to TRBD1. This CDR3 spans 15 amino acids. The germline CDR1 and CDR2 sequences are SEHNR and FQNEAQ (reference sequence). Losses at the gene ends were 6 bases for V and 1 base for J; bases not matched to a gene: 8. The CDR3 sequence: CASSYGQAINYGYTF. In DNA, the CDR3 is TGTGCCAGCAGTTATGGACAGGCGATTAACTATGGCTACACCTTC. The full variable domain, in which reference TRBV7-9 and TRBJ1-2 provide the parts outside the CDR3, is DTGVSQNPRHKITKRGQNVTFRCDPISEHNRLYWYRQTLGQGPEFLTYFQNEAQLEKSRLLSDRFSAERPKGSFSTLEIQRTEQGDSAMYLCASSYGQAINYGYTFGSGTRLTVV.

This rearrangement joins TRBV5-4 to TRBJ2-3, with 9 bases aligning to TRBD2. The V gene end was trimmed by 4 bases and the J gene end by 2 bases; junction bases not matched to a gene: 11. In germline, CDR1 is SGHNT, CDR2 YYREEE (reference sequence). The CDR3 loop spans 17 amino acids. CDR3 amino acids: CASSLSAGGLYTDTQYF. The CDR3 DNA sequence: TGTGCCAGCAGCCTGAGCGCGGGGGGGCTTTACACAGATACGCAGTATTTT.

The CDR3 spells CASSQEDSTEAFF. The CDR3 nucleotides are TGCGCCAGCAGCCAAGAAGACAGCACTGAAGCTTTCTTT. J is TRBJ1-1 and V is TRBV4-3, with TRBD1 as a possible D gene (5 bases). Germline V gene lookup returns CDR1 LGHNA and CDR2 YSLEER. V dropped 0 bases and J dropped 4 bases, with 6 bases sitting between them. The CDR3 sequence is 13 residues long.

V is TRBV4-1 and J is TRBJ2-2; 9 bases line up with TRBD2. The CDR3 sequence is 17 residues long. Germline V gives CDR1 MGHRA, CDR2 YSYEKL. With V trimmed by 2 bases and J by 6 bases, 10 bases remained unmatched. CDR3 bases: TGCGCCAGCAGCCAATTGGGGGCGGGGGGGCAGGCCGGGGAGCTGTTTTTT. Translated, it gives CASSQLGAGGQAGELFF.

This clone appeared a single time. The chain employs TRBV27 and TRBJ2-1, with TRBD2 identical over 7 bases. Germline V gene lookup returns CDR1 MNHEY and CDR2 SMNVEV (reference sequence). This CDR3 has 14 residues. The ends lost 2 bases at V and 7 bases at J; junction bases unmatched: 5. The CDR3 DNA follows: TGTGCCAGCAGTTTAAGCGGGGTAATAAATGAGCAGTTCTTC. Translated, it gives CASSLSGVINEQFF.

This sequence joins TRBV2 and TRBJ1-1; possibly TRBD1 for D (6 bases). Trimming cost V 7 bases and J 0 bases, with 12 bases left between them. The CDR3 loop spans 14 amino acids. The germline V gene has CDR1 SNHLY and CDR2 FYNNEI. The CDR3 loop reads CASISGHLNTEAFF. The CDR3 nucleotides are TGTGCCAGCATCTCGGGACACTTGAACACTGAAGCTTTCTTT.

The chain links TRBV2 to TRBJ1-4; TRBD1 matches 8 bases. The CDR3 runs to 15 residues. Trimming at V came to 6 bases and at J to 3 bases, leaving 6 bases not matched to a gene. Per germline, CDR1 SNHLY and CDR2 FYNNEI. CDR3 nucleotide sequence: TGTGCCAGCAGCTCGGACAGGGCGGCTAATGAAAAACTGTTTTTT. It yields the protein CASSSDRAANEKLFF.

This chain joins TRBV30 and TRBJ2-1, with 8 bases identical to TRBD2. This CDR3 has 12 amino acids. Germline CDR1 and CDR2: GTSNPN and SVGIG (reference sequence). Trimming took 5 bases from V and 10 from J; bases not matched to a gene: 7. The CDR3 DNA sequence: TGTGCCTGGGTACGGCTAGCGGGCGAGCAGTTCTTC. It codes for CAWVRLAGEQFF.

This chain uses TRBV11-2 with TRBJ2-3; 10 bases align to TRBD2. Looked up from germline, CDR1 is SGHAT and CDR2 is FQNNGV. V was clipped by 8 bases and J by 1 base; unmatched bases: 6. CDR3 length: 15 residues. The CDR3 loop is CASSGLAGGTDTQYF. The CDR3 DNA reads TGTGCCAGCTCCGGCCTAGCGGGGGGCACAGATACGCAGTATTTT.

This clone came up once. The chain carries TRBV19 and TRBJ1-5; 11 bases are a match to TRBD1. Germline values: CDR1 LNHDA, CDR2 SQIVND (reference sequence). V shed 3 bases, J shed 7 bases, and the junction held 17 bases outside the gene matches. The CDR3 has 19 amino acids. The DNA for the CDR3 is TGTGCCAGTAGTATCCGTGGGACAGGGGGTTTCGGGTCCTCCCAGCCCCAGCATTTT. It specifies CASSIRGTGGFGSSQPQHF.

The genes are TRBV11-2 and TRBJ2-3; possibly TRBD1 for D (6 bases). The CDR3 runs 14 residues. Trimming pared 0 bases from V and 4 bases from J, leaving 8 bases between. The germline gives CDR1 SGHAT, CDR2 FQNNGV. Here the CDR3 DNA reads TGTGCCAGCAGCTTAGACAGGGGTTCAGATACGCAGTATTTT. Its translation is CASSLDRGSDTQYF.

This clone appeared once. The chain has TRBV6-1 and TRBJ1-1; no definite D call. Germline assignment: CDR1 MNHNS and CDR2 SASEGT. The CDR3 has 15 amino acids. The V end lost 3 bases, the J end lost 0 bases, and 11 bases lay between the germline ends. The DNA for the CDR3 is TGTGCCAGCAGTGATACGGGGAGAATGAACACTGAAGCTTTCTTT. Encoded protein: CASSDTGRMNTEAFF.

The chain carries TRBV7-6 and TRBJ1-1, with D possibly being TRBD1 (5 bases). V lost 4 bases, J lost 1 base, and 7 bases lay in between. The CDR3 has 13 amino acids. Germline assignment: CDR1 SGHVS and CDR2 FNYEAQ. CDR3 protein: CASSSGGNTEAFF. DNA for the CDR3: TGTGCCAGCAGCTCCGGGGGGAACACTGAAGCTTTCTTT.

The rearrangement links TRBV12-1 to TRBJ1-2; TRBD1 is the table's D call and was not checked against the DNA. TRBV12-1 is a documented pseudogene. The CDR3 has 16 residues. The CDR3 reads CASSHATGAVFDGYTF. CDR3 in DNA: TGTGCCAGCAGCCACGCGACAGGGGCCGTTTTCGATGGCTACACCTTC.

The J gene is TRBJ2-7, the V gene TRBV25-1; a weak D match, TRBD2 (6 bases). V was cut by 3 bases and J by 5 bases, with 11 bases left in between. In germline, CDR1 is MGHDK, CDR2 SYGVNS. This CDR3 is 13 amino acids long. The CDR3 DNA is TGTGCCAGCAGTGACGCGGGGTCCAACGAGCAGTACTTC. Amino acids: CASSDAGSNEQYF.